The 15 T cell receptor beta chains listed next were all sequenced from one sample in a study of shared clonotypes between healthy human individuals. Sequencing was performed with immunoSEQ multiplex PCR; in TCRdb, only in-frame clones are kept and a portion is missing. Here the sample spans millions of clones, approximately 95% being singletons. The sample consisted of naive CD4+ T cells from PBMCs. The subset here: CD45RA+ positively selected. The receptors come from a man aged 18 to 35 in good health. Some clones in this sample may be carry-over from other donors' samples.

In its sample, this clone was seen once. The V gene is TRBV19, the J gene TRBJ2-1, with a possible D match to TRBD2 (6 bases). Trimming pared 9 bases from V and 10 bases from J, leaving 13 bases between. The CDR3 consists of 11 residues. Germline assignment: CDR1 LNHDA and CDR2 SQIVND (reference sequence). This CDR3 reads CASNGGGEQFF. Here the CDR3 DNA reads TGTGCCAGCAACGGGGGTGGGGAGCAGTTCTTC.

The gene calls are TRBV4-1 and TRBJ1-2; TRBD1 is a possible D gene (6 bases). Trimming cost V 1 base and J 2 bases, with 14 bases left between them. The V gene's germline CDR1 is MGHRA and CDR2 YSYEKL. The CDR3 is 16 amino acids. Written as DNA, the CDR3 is TGCGCCAGCAGCCAAGGCAATACAGGGAAGAACTATGGCTACACCTTC. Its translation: CASSQGNTGKNYGYTF.

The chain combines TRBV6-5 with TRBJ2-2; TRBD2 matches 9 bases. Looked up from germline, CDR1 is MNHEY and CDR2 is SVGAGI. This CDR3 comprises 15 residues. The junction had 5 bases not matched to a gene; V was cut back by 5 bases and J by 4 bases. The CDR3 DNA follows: TGTGCCAGCAGTGGCGGGGGGGGTGGCACCGGGGAGCTGTTTTTT. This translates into CASSGGGGGTGELFF.

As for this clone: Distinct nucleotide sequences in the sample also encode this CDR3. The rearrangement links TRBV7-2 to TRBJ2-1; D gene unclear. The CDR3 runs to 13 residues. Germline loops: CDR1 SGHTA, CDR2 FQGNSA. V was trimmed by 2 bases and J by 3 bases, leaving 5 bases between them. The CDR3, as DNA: TGTGCCAGCAGCTTAAACAGCTACAATGAGCAGTTCTTC. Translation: CASSLNSYNEQFF.

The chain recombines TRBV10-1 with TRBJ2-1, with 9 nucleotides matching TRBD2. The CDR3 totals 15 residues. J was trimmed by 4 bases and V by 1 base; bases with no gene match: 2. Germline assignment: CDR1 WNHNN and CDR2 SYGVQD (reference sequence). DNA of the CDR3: TGCGCCAGCAGTGAGTATGGACTAGCGTACAATGAGCAGTTCTTC. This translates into CASSEYGLAYNEQFF.

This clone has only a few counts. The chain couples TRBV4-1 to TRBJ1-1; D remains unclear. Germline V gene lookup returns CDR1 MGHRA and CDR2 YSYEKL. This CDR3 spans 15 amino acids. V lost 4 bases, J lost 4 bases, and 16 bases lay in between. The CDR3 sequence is CASSPFGGPSTEAFF. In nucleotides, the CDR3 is TGCGCCAGCAGCCCGTTCGGAGGGCCGAGCACTGAAGCTTTCTTT.

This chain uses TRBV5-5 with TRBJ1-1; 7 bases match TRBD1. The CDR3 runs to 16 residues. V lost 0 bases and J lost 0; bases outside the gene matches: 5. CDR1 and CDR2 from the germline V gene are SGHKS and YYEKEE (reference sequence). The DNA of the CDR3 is TGTGCCAGCAGCTTGGGACAGGGAACTCTGAACACTGAAGCTTTCTTT. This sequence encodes CASSLGQGTLNTEAFF.

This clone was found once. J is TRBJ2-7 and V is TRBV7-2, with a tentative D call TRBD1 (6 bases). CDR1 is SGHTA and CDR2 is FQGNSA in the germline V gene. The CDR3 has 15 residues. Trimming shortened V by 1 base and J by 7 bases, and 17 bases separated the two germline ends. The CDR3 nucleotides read TGTGCCAGCAGCTTAGTTTGGACAGCCGGAGCGGAGCAGTACTTC. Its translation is CASSLVWTAGAEQYF.

This chain's CDR3 is CSAGYWEKLFF. The CDR3 DNA follows: TGCAGTGCGGGGTATTGGGAAAAACTGTTTTTT. The V and J genes are TRBV20-1 and TRBJ1-4; D gene ambiguous. Trimming took 6 bases from V and 8 from J, leaving 10 bases between them. CDR1 is DFQATT and CDR2 is SNEGSKA in the germline V gene (reference sequence). The CDR3 consists of 11 residues.

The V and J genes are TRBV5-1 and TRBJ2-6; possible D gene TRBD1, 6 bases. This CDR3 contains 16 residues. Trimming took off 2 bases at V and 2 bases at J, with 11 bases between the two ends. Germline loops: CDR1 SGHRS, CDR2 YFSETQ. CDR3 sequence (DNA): TGCGCCAGCAGCTTCGACAGGACCACTGGGGCCAACGTCCTGACTTTC. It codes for CASSFDRTTGANVLTF.

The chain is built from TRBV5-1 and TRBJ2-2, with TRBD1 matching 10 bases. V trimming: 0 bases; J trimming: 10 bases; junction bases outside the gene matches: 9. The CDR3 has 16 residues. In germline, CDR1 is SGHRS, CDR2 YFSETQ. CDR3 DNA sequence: TGCGCCAGCAGCTTGGCCGGGACAGGGGCTGTTGAGGAGCTGTTTTTT. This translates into CASSLAGTGAVEELFF.

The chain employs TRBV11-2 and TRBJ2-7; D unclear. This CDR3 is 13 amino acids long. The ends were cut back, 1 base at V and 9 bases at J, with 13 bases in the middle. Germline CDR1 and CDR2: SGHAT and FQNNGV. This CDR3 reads CASSLVASGGQYF. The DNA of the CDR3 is TGTGCCAGCAGCTTAGTCGCTTCGGGTGGGCAGTACTTC.

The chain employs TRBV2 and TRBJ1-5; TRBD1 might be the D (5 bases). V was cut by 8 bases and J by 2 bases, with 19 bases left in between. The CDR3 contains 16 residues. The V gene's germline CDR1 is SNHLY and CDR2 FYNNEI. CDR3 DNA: TGTGCCAGCCTCCCGGGGGTATCGAGGGGCAATCAGCCCCAGCATTTT. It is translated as CASLPGVSRGNQPQHF.

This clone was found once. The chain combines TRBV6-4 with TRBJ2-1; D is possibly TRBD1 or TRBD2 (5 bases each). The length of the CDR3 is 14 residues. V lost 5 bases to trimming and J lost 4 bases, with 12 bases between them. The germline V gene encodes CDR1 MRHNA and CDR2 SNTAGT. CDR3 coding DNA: TGTGCCAGCAGTACGGGACCCATTTACAATGAGCAGTTCTTC. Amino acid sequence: CASSTGPIYNEQFF.

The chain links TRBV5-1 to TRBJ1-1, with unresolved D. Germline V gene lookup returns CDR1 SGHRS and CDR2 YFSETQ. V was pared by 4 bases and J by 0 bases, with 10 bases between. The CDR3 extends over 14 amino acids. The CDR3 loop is CASSMRLMNTEAFF. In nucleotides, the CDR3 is TGCGCCAGCAGCATGAGACTTATGAACACTGAAGCTTTCTTT.